This TCR beta chain was captured by sequencing in a study of T cell repertoires in cytomegalovirus infection. Study summary: Through public TCR beta signatures, both CMV infection and matching HLA type were indicated.

General study points: Totalled public TCR beta family frequency picked out people who carried CMV plus the relevant HLA. The ex vivo response was dominated by HLA-C-restricted CMV-specific TCR beta clonotypes.

Per germline, CDR1 SEHNR and CDR2 FQNEAQ (reference sequence). The CDR3 extends over 15 amino acids. V dropped 1 base and J dropped 12 bases, with 19 bases sitting between them. TCRdb itself ran the reads through MiXCR, one entry per CDR3 protein. Of over 85,000 distinct CDR3 sequences listed, 15% to 20% are singletons. The table lists this clonotype with many counts. What it binds is unknown. J is TRBJ2-1 and V is TRBV7-9; D is undetermined. This clonotype was obtained from a human donor in good health (CMV status not recorded). Some clones in this sample may be carry-over from other donors' samples. Sequenced sample: PBMCs. Here the CDR3 DNA reads TGTGCCAGCAGCTTAGGGTTTGTTGACGCAAAACGGCAGTTCTTC. As protein: CASSLGFVDAKRQFF.